The 28 T cell receptor beta chains below were found in one sample sequenced in a study of shared clonotypes between healthy human individuals (TCRdb year 2020). Library generation was performed with the immunoSEQ multiplex PCR assay. Held by TCRdb, this immuneACCESS table contains in-frame sequences only and omits some clones. Under half of the omission traces to an unresolved V gene where checked; the cause of the rest is unknown. In all, the sample holds around 1.4 million clones, and just under 99% of those were seen once. The ten biggest clones cover around 0.33% of the sample. Sequenced input: naive CD4+ T cells sorted from blood. Explained via the paper, the cell subset or site label denotes: CD45RA+ positively selected. The receptors were sampled from a man younger than 45 in good health.

In this sample, this clone turned up once. CDR3 in amino acids: CASSRQTQETQYF. CDR3 in DNA: TGTGCCAGCAGTCGACAGACGCAAGAGACCCAGTACTTC. This chain connects TRBV2 to TRBJ2-5; TRBD1 is a possible D gene (5 bases). Germline lookup yields CDR1 SNHLY and CDR2 FYNNEI. The V and J ends lost 5 bases and 2 bases respectively, with 9 bases between them. The CDR3 is 13 amino acids.

The chain joins TRBV15 to TRBJ2-2; D is uncertain. Germline CDR1 reads LNHNV; CDR2 reads YYDKDF (reference sequence). There are 13 residues in the CDR3. V lost 5 bases to trimming and J lost 2 bases, with 6 bases between them. The CDR3 sequence is CATSPINTGELFF. The CDR3 DNA reads as TGTGCCACCAGCCCGATTAACACCGGGGAGCTGTTTTTT. Complete variable domain (other parts from reference TRBV15 and TRBJ2-2): DAMVIQNPRYQVTQFGKPVTLSCSQTLNHNVMYWYQQKSSQAPKLLFHYYDKDFNNEADTPDNFQSRRPNTSFCFLDIRSPGLGDTAMYLCATSPINTGELFFGEGSRLTVL.

V usage is TRBV27 and J usage is TRBJ2-1, with a possible D match to TRBD2 (6 bases). This CDR3 has 13 residues. CDR1 and CDR2 from the germline V gene are MNHEY and SMNVEV (reference sequence). Trimming stripped 6 bases from V and 9 bases from J, with 15 bases between. DNA of the CDR3: TGTGCCAGCAGACCCCTCGGGGGAGGTGAGCAGTTCTTC. This translates into CASRPLGGGEQFF.

V and J are TRBV5-1 and TRBJ2-2; 7 bases are shared with TRBD2. After removal of 6 bases from V and 0 bases from J, the junction contained 11 bases not matched to a gene. The CDR3 contains 17 residues. Germline CDR1 SGHRS, CDR2 YFSETQ. CDR3 residues: CASKAGSFFANTGELFF. CDR3 coding DNA: TGCGCCAGCAAAGCGGGATCCTTTTTCGCGAACACCGGGGAGCTGTTTTTT.

The genes are TRBV10-3 and TRBJ2-2; D possibly matches TRBD1 or TRBD2 (5 bases each). Germline V gives CDR1 ENHRY, CDR2 SYGVKD. With 9 bases removed from V and 3 bases from J, the gap between germline ends came to 14 bases. The CDR3 spans 14 residues. DNA for the CDR3: TGTGCCATTATGGGGGATCGAGACACCGGGGAGCTGTTTTTT. Translated: CAIMGDRDTGELFF.

This CDR3 is CASSEGTGLTDTQYF. DNA for the CDR3: TGTGCCAGCAGTGAAGGAACAGGTCTCACAGATACGCAGTATTTT. The gene calls are TRBV25-1 and TRBJ2-3, with D maybe TRBD1 (5 bases). In germline, CDR1 is MGHDK, CDR2 SYGVNS. V lost 2 bases, J lost 2 bases, and 11 bases lay in between. The CDR3 has 15 amino acids. Looking up the rest from reference TRBV25-1 and TRBJ2-3 gives the full variable domain: EADIYQTPRYLVIGTGKKITLECSQTMGHDKMYWYQQDPGMELHLIHYSYGVNSTEKGDLSSESTVSRIRTEHFPLTLESARPSHTSQYLCASSEGTGLTDTQYFGPGTRLTVL.

The chain joins TRBV9 to TRBJ2-1, with TRBD1 matching 7 bases. CDR3 length: 15 residues. Trimming removed 4 bases from V and 8 bases from J; junction bases left unmatched: 12. The germline V gene encodes CDR1 SGDLS and CDR2 YYNGEE. CDR3 sequence reads: CASSITGARGHEQFF. In DNA, the CDR3 is TGTGCCAGCAGCATAACAGGGGCCCGAGGCCATGAGCAGTTCTTC.

The chain couples TRBV5-6 to TRBJ1-4; possibly TRBD1 for D (5 bases). Germline CDR1 is SGHDT and CDR2 is YYEEEE. V was trimmed by 3 bases and J by 6 bases, leaving 15 bases between them. This CDR3 is built from 15 residues. CDR3: CASSSINLGDEKLFF. CDR3 nucleotides: TGTGCCAGCAGCTCGATCAATCTGGGGGATGAAAAACTGTTTTTT. Based on the CDR3 plus reference TRBV5-6 and TRBJ1-4, the full variable domain is DAGVTQSPTHLIKTRGQQVTLRCSPKSGHDTVSWYQQALGQGPQFIFQYYEEEERQRGNFPDRFSGHQFPNYSSELNVNALLLGDSALYLCASSSINLGDEKLFFGSGTQLSVL.

J is TRBJ2-3 and V is TRBV6-1, with a weak D call TRBD2 (6 bases). The V end was cut by 7 bases, the J end by 3 bases, with 11 bases between. The CDR3 extends over 13 amino acids. The V gene's germline CDR1 is MNHNS and CDR2 SASEGT. CDR3 in amino acids: CASKGGSTDTQYF. CDR3 DNA sequence: TGTGCCAGCAAAGGAGGGTCGACAGATACGCAGTATTTT.

The chain couples TRBV7-9 to TRBJ2-1; no clear D. Germline V lookup: CDR1 SEHNR, CDR2 FQNEAQ (reference sequence). V gave up 8 bases and J gave up 0 bases, with 14 bases separating them. The CDR3 totals 15 residues. CDR3 coding DNA: TGTGCCAGCTATGACGGGTCGAGCTCCTACAATGAGCAGTTCTTC. Translation gives CASYDGSSSYNEQFF. Full variable domain (outside the CDR3, taken from reference TRBV7-9 and TRBJ2-1): DTGVSQNPRHKITKRGQNVTFRCDPISEHNRLYWYRQTLGQGPEFLTYFQNEAQLEKSRLLSDRFSAERPKGSFSTLEIQRTEQGDSAMYLCASYDGSSSYNEQFFGPGTRLTVL.

This clone appeared once. Written as DNA, the CDR3 is TGTGCCAGCAGCTTGCGACTAGCGGGAGGGCCTAGCACAGATACGCAGTATTTT. This sequence encodes CASSLRLAGGPSTDTQYF. The chain joins TRBV5-4 to TRBJ2-3, with TRBD2 matching over 14 bases. V dropped 1 base and J dropped 0; count of bases not matched to a gene: 4. This CDR3 spans 18 amino acids. Per the germline V gene, CDR1 is SGHNT and CDR2 is YYREEE (reference sequence).

This clone has only one observation. V usage is TRBV14 and J usage is TRBJ2-2; 12 bases are shared with TRBD2. J was trimmed by 7 bases and V by 3 bases; bases with no gene match: 6. There are 16 residues in the CDR3. The germline V gene encodes CDR1 SGHDN and CDR2 FVKESK. The CDR3 DNA follows: TGTGCCAGCAGCCATCAACTAGCGGGAGGTGGCGGGGAGCTGTTTTTT. This translates into CASSHQLAGGGGELFF.

The V call is TRBV15, the J call TRBJ2-7; D is ambiguous. The germline gives CDR1 LNHNV, CDR2 YYDKDF (reference sequence). V lost 3 bases, J lost 3 bases, and 15 bases lay in between. The CDR3 has 15 residues. The CDR3 DNA reads as TGTGCCACCAGCAGTGGTAGGACGGCACGCTACGAGCAGTACTTC. Translation: CATSSGRTARYEQYF.

The J gene is TRBJ2-7, the V gene TRBV5-4; the D gene is possibly TRBD2 (6 bases). This CDR3 is 15 amino acids long. CDR1 and CDR2 from the germline V gene are SGHNT and YYREEE (reference sequence). V lost 0 bases to trimming and J lost 0 bases, with 10 bases between them. The CDR3 protein is CASSLGLALSYEQYF. The CDR3 coding sequence is TGTGCCAGCAGCTTGGGGCTAGCGCTCTCCTACGAGCAGTACTTC.

V is TRBV5-1 and J is TRBJ2-2; D perhaps matches TRBD2 (5 bases). V lost 4 bases to trimming and J lost 5 bases, with 12 bases between them. CDR1 is SGHRS and CDR2 is YFSETQ in the germline V gene. This CDR3 is built from 14 residues. CDR3 residues: CASSPSGPTGELFF. CDR3 sequence (DNA): TGCGCCAGCAGCCCCAGCGGCCCAACCGGGGAGCTGTTTTTT.

The chain is built from TRBV9 and TRBJ2-1; 10 nucleotides align to TRBD2. V lost 4 bases and J lost 3; bases outside the gene matches: 7. This CDR3 region has 16 residues. The germline V gene encodes CDR1 SGDLS and CDR2 YYNGEE. In DNA form, the CDR3 reads TGTGCCAGCAGCAGAACCGGGACTAGCGACTACAATGAGCAGTTCTTC. Protein: CASSRTGTSDYNEQFF.

The gene calls are TRBV5-4 and TRBJ2-3; a possible D gene is TRBD2 (5 bases). Germline V gene sequence: CDR1 SGHNT, CDR2 YYREEE (reference sequence). With 4 bases removed from V and 1 base from J, the gap between germline ends came to 13 bases. This CDR3 has 15 amino acids. The CDR3 protein is CASSGLRGGTDTQYF. The CDR3 nucleotides read TGTGCCAGCAGCGGCCTACGGGGAGGCACAGATACGCAGTATTTT.

Regarding this clone: Other nucleotide sequences from this sample produce the same CDR3. The V and J genes are TRBV7-9 and TRBJ2-7, with D uncertain. The CDR3 sequence is 11 residues long. Deletions cut 0 bases from V and 7 bases from J, with 4 bases between. CDR1 is SEHNR, CDR2 FQNEAQ, per germline (reference sequence). CDR3 DNA sequence: TGTGCCAGCAGCTTAGCGGGGGAGCAGTACTTC. This sequence encodes CASSLAGEQYF.

This rearrangement joins TRBV5-1 to TRBJ2-7, with 10 positions matching TRBD1. From germline, CDR1 is SGHRS and CDR2 YFSETQ. The CDR3 contains 15 residues. Germline trimming cut 5 bases from V and 2 bases from J; bases unmatched to any gene: 7. CDR3 in amino acids: CASRQVGTGAYEQYF. The CDR3 bases are TGCGCCAGCAGGCAGGTCGGGACAGGGGCCTACGAGCAGTACTTC.

The rearrangement links TRBV18 to TRBJ2-7; D is possibly TRBD1 (5 bases). This CDR3 has 16 amino acids. CDR1 and CDR2 from the germline V gene are KGHSH and LQKENI. V was clipped by 0 bases and J by 4 bases, with 16 bases between them. CDR3 DNA sequence: TGTGCCAGCTCACCACCTGGGGCAGGGCGGTGGTACGAGCAGTACTTC. Translated: CASSPPGAGRWYEQYF.

J is TRBJ2-7 and V is TRBV6-1; 7 positions agree with TRBD1. V lost 3 bases, J lost 3 bases, and 5 bases stayed unmatched. Germline V lookup: CDR1 MNHNS, CDR2 SASEGT. CDR3 length: 14 amino acids. This CDR3 reads CASSETGRYYEQYF. For the CDR3, the DNA is TGTGCCAGCAGTGAGACAGGGCGCTACTACGAGCAGTACTTC.

Comments on this clone: Distinct nucleotide sequences in the sample also encode this CDR3. The V call is TRBV7-9, the J call TRBJ2-5, with D possibly matching TRBD2 (6 bases). Germline V gene sequence: CDR1 SEHNR, CDR2 FQNEAQ (reference sequence). The CDR3 sequence is 14 residues long. Trimming cost V 5 bases and J 4 bases, with 14 bases left between them. Here the CDR3 DNA reads TGTGCCAGCAGCCCAAGTGGGGGAGGAGAGACCCAGTACTTC. Translation gives CASSPSGGGETQYF.

J is TRBJ2-1 and V is TRBV30; a possible D gene is TRBD2 (7 bases). Germline lookup yields CDR1 GTSNPN and CDR2 SVGIG (reference sequence). The CDR3 contains 15 residues. V shed 0 bases and J shed 7 bases, with 16 bases lying between them. Here the CDR3 DNA reads TGTGCCTGGAGTGTCCCATGGGGAGGGGGAAATGAGCAGTTCTTC. Amino acid sequence: CAWSVPWGGGNEQFF.

The genes are TRBV5-1 and TRBJ2-3; weak D call: TRBD2 (6 bases). V shed 0 bases and J shed 2 bases, with 16 bases lying between them. Germline assignment: CDR1 SGHRS and CDR2 YFSETQ. This CDR3 region has 17 residues. For the CDR3, the DNA is TGCGCCAGCAGCTTGGCCTCTGGCGGGATCTTCACAGATACGCAGTATTTT. Translated, it gives CASSLASGGIFTDTQYF.

This chain uses TRBV7-7 with TRBJ1-3, with no clear D. V lost 5 bases and J lost 3, with 8 bases in between. CDR1 SSHAT and CDR2 FNYEAQ come from the germline V gene (reference sequence). This CDR3 spans 13 amino acids. The CDR3 sequence is CASSRQDGNTIYF. The DNA for the CDR3 is TGTGCCAGCAGCCGGCAGGATGGAAACACCATATATTTT.

This chain links TRBV28 with TRBJ2-5; 7 positions agree with TRBD1. The CDR3 covers 16 residues. Per the germline V gene, CDR1 is MDHEN and CDR2 is SYDVKM. V was pared by 3 bases and J by 4 bases, with 11 bases of the junction left unmatched. In nucleotides, the CDR3 is TGTGCCAGCAGTTTTCCCGACAGGGTTCCTAGAGAGACCCAGTACTTC. This codes for CASSFPDRVPRETQYF.

The J gene is TRBJ2-2, the V gene TRBV9, with D uncertain. V lost 3 bases and J lost 6, with 12 bases in between. This CDR3 contains 14 residues. Germline CDR1 is SGDLS and CDR2 is YYNGEE. The CDR3 loop is CASSAPGVAGELFF. For the CDR3, the DNA is TGTGCCAGCAGCGCGCCCGGCGTGGCCGGGGAGCTGTTTTTT.

The rearrangement links TRBV9 to TRBJ2-1, with TRBD2 identical over 10 bases. The V and J ends lost 0 bases and 6 bases, in that order; junction bases with no gene match: 3. This CDR3 has 15 amino acids. Germline V lookup: CDR1 SGDLS, CDR2 YYNGEE. For the CDR3, the DNA is TGTGCCAGCAGCGTAGATAGCGGGAGGTTCAATGAGCAGTTCTTC. Protein sequence: CASSVDSGRFNEQFF. Filled out from reference TRBV9 and TRBJ2-1, the complete variable domain reads DSGVTQTPKHLITATGQRVTLRCSPRSGDLSVYWYQQSLDQGLQFLIQYYNGEERAKGNILERFSAQQFPDLHSELNLSSLELGDSALYFCASSVDSGRFNEQFFGPGTRLTVL.